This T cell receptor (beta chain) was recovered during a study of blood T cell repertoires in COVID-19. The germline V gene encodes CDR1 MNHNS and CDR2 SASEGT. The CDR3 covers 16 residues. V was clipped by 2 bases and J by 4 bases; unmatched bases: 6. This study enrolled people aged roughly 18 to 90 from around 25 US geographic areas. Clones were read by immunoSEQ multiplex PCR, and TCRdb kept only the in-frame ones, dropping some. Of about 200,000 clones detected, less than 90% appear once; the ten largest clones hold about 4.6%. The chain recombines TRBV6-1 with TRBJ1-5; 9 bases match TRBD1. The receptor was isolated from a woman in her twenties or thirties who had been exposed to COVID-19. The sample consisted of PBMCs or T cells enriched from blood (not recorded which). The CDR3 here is CASSEWIQGANQPQHF. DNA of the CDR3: TGTGCCAGCAGTGAATGGATACAGGGGGCAAATCAGCCCCAGCATTTT.